The T cell receptor beta chain described here comes from a study of cytomegalovirus exposure and HLA in healthy donors. Remarks on this clone: Its target is unknown. The junction differs from germline at one of its ends, possibly a read error.

PCR was performed using 60 Vbeta and 13 Jbeta primers. Sequencing was performed with immunoSEQ multiplex PCR; in TCRdb, only in-frame clones are kept and a portion is missing. This sample has about 140,000 clones, with approximately 65% found just once. This CDR3 is 18 amino acids long. Germline-derived CDR1 and CDR2 are SEHNR and FQNEAQ (reference sequence). Study results and caveats: Accurate prediction of most subjects' HLA-A and HLA-B alleles from TCR beta sequences was reported. Further analysis, carried out later, found HLA-associated TCR beta chains more clonally expanded than equally common other chains.

The genes are TRBV7-9 and TRBJ2-7, with TRBD2 as a possible D gene (5 bases). The clonotype was recovered from a woman aged 60-75 years in good health and CMV-seronegative. What was sequenced was PBMCs. The CDR3 DNA is TGTTCCAGCAGCTTAGTAGTATCTTCGGCCCTCGGGGTGTACGAGCAGTACTTC. It yields the protein CSSSLVVSSALGVYEQYF.